This paragraph reports one TCR beta chain. V shed 0 bases and J shed 0 bases, with 8 bases lying between them. The CDR3 is 15 residues long. Germline assignment: CDR1 MNHEY and CDR2 SVGAGI. In the source study's methods: Reference gene primer amplification yielded estimated nucleated cell counts. Sequencing was performed with immunoSEQ multiplex PCR; in TCRdb, only in-frame clones are kept and a portion is missing. The V and J calls and clone size are taken from that table; D and trimming were inferred from the DNA. The sample lists tens of thousands of clones; more than 70% were seen once. This specimen comes from a study of blood T cell repertoires in COVID-19. The wider study: Samples representing acute and convalescent COVID-19 were sourced from the United States, Italy and Spain.

The receptor comes from a man aged 50-59 years with active COVID-19. The rearrangement joins TRBV6-5 to TRBJ1-2; no firm D call. The specimen sequenced was peripheral blood. CDR3: CASSYSSPANYGYTF. CDR3 coding DNA: TGTGCCAGCAGTTACTCGTCCCCTGCTAACTATGGCTACACCTTC.